These 23 T cell receptor beta chains came from one sample sequenced in a study of CD8 T cells in Susac syndrome. When the RNA was reverse transcribed, random hexamers were used with an input of roughly 0.5 to 1 ug. TCRdb processed the immunoSEQ multiplex PCR reads anew with MiXCR; each CDR3 protein has one entry. This sample has approximately 170,000 distinct CDR3 sequences; roughly 95% occur once, and the top ten carry around 0.13%. The specimen sequenced was CD4+ T cells from PBMCs. The receptors originated from a human donor in good health.

The V call is TRBV7-3, the J call TRBJ2-7; D is ambiguous. This CDR3 has 14 amino acids. Trimming cost V 5 bases and J 0 bases, with 11 bases left between them. CDR1 and CDR2 from the germline V gene are SGHTA and FQGTGA. CDR3 nucleotide sequence: TGTGCCAGCAGCCCCTCAGGCGCCTCCTACGAGCAGTACTTC. Residues: CASSPSGASYEQYF.

The chain has TRBV5-4 and TRBJ2-5, with 12 bases identical to TRBD2. CDR3 length: 18 amino acids. The germline CDR1 and CDR2 sequences are SGHNT and YYREEE (reference sequence). V shed 1 base, J shed 5 bases, and the junction held 12 bases outside the gene matches. CDR3 in amino acids: CASSLPSGGAVSGETQYF. The DNA for the CDR3 is TGTGCCAGCAGCTTGCCTAGCGGGGGGGCAGTATCTGGGGAGACCCAGTACTTC.

The chain couples TRBV2 to TRBJ2-6; D not resolved. The CDR3 spans 17 residues. Looked up from germline, CDR1 is SNHLY and CDR2 is FYNNEI. V was cut by 0 bases and J by 0 bases, with 9 bases left in between. CDR3 DNA: TGTGCCAGCAGTGAAGCGGGCATCCGCTCTGGGGCCAACGTCCTGACTTTC. Its translation is CASSEAGIRSGANVLTF. The complete variable domain, with remaining parts taken from reference TRBV2 and TRBJ2-6, reads EPEVTQTPSHQVTQMGQEVILRCVPISNHLYFYWYRQILGQKVEFLVSFYNNEISEKSEIFDDQFSVERPDGSNFTLKIRSTKLEDSAMYFCASSEAGIRSGANVLTFGAGSRLTVL.

The genes are TRBV6-5 and TRBJ1-4; D gene unclear. The CDR3 sequence is 16 residues long. Germline loops: CDR1 MNHEY, CDR2 SVGAGI. The V gene lost 0 bases and the J gene lost 6 bases, with 14 bases spanning the gap. This CDR3 reads CASSYSSNPRDEKLFF. CDR3 DNA: TGTGCCAGCAGTTACTCCTCCAATCCACGGGATGAAAAACTGTTTTTT.

The chain couples TRBV15 to TRBJ1-1; no firm D call. Germline loops: CDR1 LNHNV, CDR2 YYDKDF (reference sequence). The CDR3 is 16 residues long. Deletions cut 0 bases from V and 1 base from J, with 12 bases between. DNA for the CDR3: TGTGCCACCAGCAGAGATCAGAGTACCGGGAACACTGAAGCTTTCTTT. Its translation is CATSRDQSTGNTEAFF.

As DNA, the CDR3 is TGCAGCGTTGTATATCAGCTGAACACTGAAGCTTTCTTT. Translated: CSVVYQLNTEAFF. The V gene is TRBV29-1, the J gene TRBJ1-1; D is uncertain. Germline V CDR1 and CDR2: SQVTM, ANQGSEA. The CDR3 has 13 residues. Trimming removed 4 bases at V and 0 bases at J, with 9 bases between.

The CDR3: CASSDTAETQYF. CDR3 bases: TGTGCCAGCAGTGACACGGCAGAGACCCAGTACTTC. V gene TRBV2 combines with J gene TRBJ2-5; D gene ambiguous. There are 12 residues in the CDR3. The germline gives CDR1 SNHLY, CDR2 FYNNEI. Trimming removed 3 bases at V and 4 bases at J, with 6 bases between.

This clonotype was seen a single time. The rearrangement uses TRBV23-1 and TRBJ1-5; D not resolved. TRBV23-1 is an open reading frame, and its role is uncertain. Trimming took off 0 bases at V and 3 bases at J, with 9 bases between the two ends. The CDR3 is 15 residues long. The CDR3 DNA follows: TGCGCCAGCAGTCAATCGAGGGAATTCAATCAGCCCCAGCATTTT. It is translated as CASSQSREFNQPQHF.

This clonotype was detected once. This rearrangement joins TRBV19 to TRBJ1-6, with a possible D match to TRBD1 (5 bases). The CDR3 is made up of 15 amino acids. V was pared by 1 base and J by 6 bases, with 10 bases between. The germline V gene encodes CDR1 LNHDA and CDR2 SQIVND (reference sequence). CDR3 bases: TGTGCCAGTAGTATAGGGGGCATCCTTAATTCACCCCTCCACTTT. This codes for CASSIGGILNSPLHF.

This clonotype was recorded once. The rearrangement uses TRBV7-7 and TRBJ2-1, with a tentative D call TRBD2 (6 bases). V was trimmed by 5 bases and J by 2 bases, leaving 13 bases between them. CDR3 length: 15 amino acids. Germline V gene data show CDR1 as SSHAT and CDR2 as FNYEAQ (reference sequence). The CDR3 DNA is TGTGCCAGCAGCCCCGGGACTCCTACCTACAATGAGCAGTTCTTC. Its translation: CASSPGTPTYNEQFF.

The rearrangement links TRBV6-1 to TRBJ2-7; 11 bases are shared with TRBD1. Germline CDR1 reads MNHNS; CDR2 reads SASEGT. Trimming took 5 bases from V and 0 from J; bases not matched to a gene: 6. The CDR3 is 16 amino acids. The CDR3 loop reads CASSRTGGGLSYEQYF. The CDR3 region has the DNA TGTGCCAGCAGTCGGACAGGGGGCGGCCTCTCCTACGAGCAGTACTTC.

This clonotype was found once. The chain uses TRBV27 and TRBJ1-3, with 8 bases matching TRBD1. This CDR3 region has 15 residues. Germline CDR1 MNHEY, CDR2 SMNVEV (reference sequence). Trimming cost V 2 bases and J 7 bases; bases outside gene matches: 7. In DNA, the CDR3 is TGTGCCAGCAGTTTAATGGCAGGGGGCATCAACACCATATATTTT. Encoded protein: CASSLMAGGINTIYF.

The rearrangement links TRBV7-8 to TRBJ2-1, with 9 bases matching TRBD2. The V gene end was trimmed by 1 base and the J gene end by 6 bases; junction bases not matched to a gene: 10. Germline CDR1 is SGHVS and CDR2 is FQNEAQ. The CDR3 length is 17 residues. Here the CDR3 reads CASSLGNRLAVFNEQFF. In DNA, the CDR3 is TGTGCCAGCAGCTTAGGAAACCGACTAGCGGTTTTCAATGAGCAGTTCTTC.

The gene calls are TRBV7-2 and TRBJ1-5; a possible D gene is TRBD1 (6 bases). The CDR3 totals 15 residues. From germline, CDR1 is SGHTA and CDR2 FQGNSA. V was clipped by 1 base and J by 4 bases, with 11 bases between them. CDR3 sequence (DNA): TGTGCCAGCAGCTTAGTTTGGGGGCAGAATCAGCCCCAGCATTTT. Its translation is CASSLVWGQNQPQHF.

This clonotype was detected only once. J is TRBJ2-5 and V is TRBV10-3, with D perhaps given as TRBD1 or TRBD2 (5 bases each). The ends were cut back, 0 bases at V and 5 bases at J, with 16 bases in the middle. CDR1 and CDR2 (germline): ENHRY, SYGVKD. This CDR3 is built from 16 residues. The CDR3 DNA is TGTGCCATCAGTGAGTCGACGGCAGGGCGGAGGGAGACCCAGTACTTC. This codes for CAISESTAGRRETQYF.

The gene calls are TRBV18 and TRBJ1-4; 7 positions agree with TRBD1. In germline, CDR1 is KGHSH, CDR2 LQKENI. Trimming took 6 bases from V and 5 from J; bases not matched to a gene: 12. The length of the CDR3 is 16 residues. The chain's CDR3 is CASSRDSRAGNEKLFF. CDR3 in DNA: TGTGCCAGCTCCCGGGACAGCCGGGCGGGAAATGAAAAACTGTTTTTT.

In its sample, this clonotype was seen once. The CDR3 region is CASSLAVTSDQETQYF. The CDR3 DNA reads TGCGCCAGCAGCTTGGCCGTCACTAGCGACCAAGAGACCCAGTACTTC. The V gene is TRBV5-1, the J gene TRBJ2-5, with 7 positions matching TRBD2. Germline trimming cut 0 bases from V and 0 bases from J; bases unmatched to any gene: 5. Germline V gene data show CDR1 as SGHRS and CDR2 as YFSETQ. The CDR3 runs to 16 residues.

The chain couples TRBV7-3 to TRBJ2-2; 7 nucleotides agree with TRBD2. Germline loops: CDR1 SGHTA, CDR2 FQGTGA. CDR3 length equals 16 residues. V gave up 2 bases and J gave up 2 bases; unmatched junction bases: 5. Written as DNA, the CDR3 is TGTGCCAGCAGCTTAGTTGCGGGGGTCAACACCGGGGAGCTGTTTTTT. Protein: CASSLVAGVNTGELFF.

This chain links TRBV20-1 with TRBJ2-7, with a possible D match to TRBD2 (5 bases). Trimming stripped 6 bases from V and 5 bases from J, with 11 bases between. The CDR3 has 11 amino acids. Germline CDR1 reads DFQATT; CDR2 reads SNEGSKA (reference sequence). The CDR3 bases are TGCAGTGCGGCGGCGGGTAACGAGCAGTACTTC. This codes for CSAAAGNEQYF.

This clonotype was detected only once. CDR3 region: CSGRGSMNTEAFF. CDR3 bases: TGCAGTGGCAGGGGCTCAATGAACACTGAAGCTTTCTTT. This chain joins TRBV20-1 and TRBJ1-1; a possible D gene is TRBD1 (6 bases). CDR3 length equals 13 residues. Germline CDR1 is DFQATT and CDR2 is SNEGSKA (reference sequence). V lost 7 bases and J lost 0, with 12 bases in between.

This chain uses TRBV6-6 with TRBJ2-2; 13 positions match TRBD2. Looked up from germline, CDR1 is MNHNY and CDR2 is SVGAGI (reference sequence). Trimming took 5 bases from V and 4 from J; bases not matched to a gene: 1. There are 15 residues in the CDR3. Written as DNA, the CDR3 is TGTGCCAGCAGTGGGACTAGCGGGGCCACCGGGGAGCTGTTTTTT. Amino acid sequence: CASSGTSGATGELFF.

The chain links TRBV9 to TRBJ1-1, with 7 bases lining up with TRBD1. V was clipped by 3 bases and J by 2 bases; unmatched bases: 4. The CDR3 is 14 amino acids. Germline V gene lookup returns CDR1 SGDLS and CDR2 YYNGEE. The DNA for the CDR3 is TGTGCCAGCAGCGAGGGGACAGTAAACACTGAAGCTTTCTTT. Its protein product is CASSEGTVNTEAFF.

The chain is built from TRBV18 and TRBJ1-2; 7 nucleotides agree with TRBD1. CDR1 and CDR2 from the germline V gene are KGHSH and LQKENI. After removal of 7 bases from V and 0 bases from J, the junction contained 2 bases not matched to a gene. The CDR3 is 13 residues long. Written as DNA, the CDR3 is TGTGCCAGCTTACAGGGGACTAACTATGGCTACACCTTC. Encoded protein: CASLQGTNYGYTF.